A single sample is the source of the 13 T cell receptor beta chains below, sequenced in a study of regulatory T cells in long-lasting Graves disease. In building TCR beta libraries, iRepertoire HTBI primers were used together with Arm-PCR of CDR3 regions. TCRdb re-called the multiplex PCR reads with MiXCR, one entry per CDR3 protein. The sample shows some 340,000 distinct CDR3 sequences, 12% of them seen only once. Time point described: newly diagnosed GD, antithyroid drugs for less than 3 months. From RNA extracted from PBMCs, the TCR library was made. Another study also made use of these data, one on T cells in Graves' hyperthyroidism and ophthalmopathy.

Material: peripheral blood mononuclear cells (PBMCs), obtained at new diagnosis, from a patient treated with antithyroid drugs. The receptor set was obtained from a woman aged 18-29 years with Graves disease.

The rearrangement uses TRBV28 and TRBJ2-1, with TRBD1 matching 7 bases. This CDR3 comprises 12 residues. Germline-derived CDR1 and CDR2 are MDHEN and SYDVKM. Trimming took 8 bases from V and 6 from J; bases not matched to a gene: 4. In DNA, the CDR3 is TGTGCCAGCGGGTCAGGGGGCAATGAGCAGTTCTTC. Translated, it gives CASGSGGNEQFF. Full variable domain (rest looked up from reference TRBV28 and TRBJ2-1): DVKVTQSSRYLVKRTGEKVFLECVQDMDHENMFWYRQDPGLGLRLIYFSYDVKMKEKGDIPEGYSVSREKKERFSLILESASTNQTSMYLCASGSGGNEQFFGPGTRLTVL.

The chain has TRBV5-5 and TRBJ2-7, with D hard to call. The CDR3 sequence is 14 residues long. Germline CDR1 reads SGHKS; CDR2 reads YYEKEE (reference sequence). V was pared by 0 bases and J by 4 bases, with 11 bases between. The CDR3 nucleotides read TGTGCCAGCAGCTTGGAGTCATTACCTTACGAGCAGTACTTC. Its translation: CASSLESLPYEQYF.

The J gene is TRBJ2-7, the V gene TRBV5-8; D is possibly TRBD1 (5 bases). V dropped 2 bases and J dropped 2 bases, with 11 bases sitting between them. Germline-derived CDR1 and CDR2 are SGHTS and YDEGEE. The CDR3 covers 14 residues. CDR3 DNA: TGTGCCAGCAGCTTATATCCAGGGACCTACGAGCAGTACTTC. Amino acid sequence: CASSLYPGTYEQYF.

This clonotype was detected ten times or more. J is TRBJ1-2 and V is TRBV7-9, with D perhaps TRBD1 (5 bases). CDR1 and CDR2 (germline): SEHNR, FQNEAQ (reference sequence). This CDR3 contains 15 residues. Between the trimmed V and J ends, which lost 1 base and 4 bases, there was a span of 13 bases. The CDR3 protein is CASSLVWDSGYGYTF. The CDR3 region has the DNA TGTGCCAGCAGCTTAGTATGGGACTCAGGCTATGGCTACACCTTC. Drawing the rest from reference TRBV7-9 and TRBJ1-2, the complete variable domain is DTGVSQNPRHKITKRGQNVTFRCDPISEHNRLYWYRQTLGQGPEFLTYFQNEAQLEKSRLLSDRFSAERPKGSFSTLEIQRTEQGDSAMYLCASSLVWDSGYGYTFGSGTRLTVV.

This clonotype was observed a few times. The rearrangement uses TRBV12-3 or TRBV12-4 and TRBJ2-3, with D tentatively TRBD2 (6 bases). V lost 5 bases and J lost 3, with 15 bases in between. This CDR3 is built from 15 residues. This chain's CDR3 is CASSPIGAGTDTQYF. DNA of the CDR3: TGTGCCAGCAGTCCCATAGGGGCGGGAACAGATACGCAGTATTTT.

This clonotype has at least ten counts. This rearrangement joins TRBV12-3 or TRBV12-4 to TRBJ2-5; 8 positions agree with TRBD2. The V gene end was trimmed by 5 bases and the J gene end by 1 base; junction bases not matched to a gene: 9. The CDR3 is 16 residues long. Written as DNA, the CDR3 is TGTGCCAGCAGTACTTGGCGGGGGGCCCTCCAAGAGACCCAGTACTTC. Protein sequence: CASSTWRGALQETQYF.

About this clonotype: A far larger clone is only one base removed, so a read error is likely. This chain uses TRBV12-3 or TRBV12-4 with TRBJ2-1; no clear D. This CDR3 is 13 amino acids long. Trimming shortened V by 6 bases and J by 6 bases, and 12 bases separated the two germline ends. The CDR3, as DNA: TGTGCCAGCAGCGATGGACCCCTCAATGAGCAGTTCTTC. Its translation is CASSDGPLNEQFF.

This clonotype was seen more than once but under ten times. A much larger clone differs from this one at a single base, so this may be a read error. V gene TRBV12-3 or TRBV12-4 combines with J gene TRBJ1-3, with no clear D. The CDR3 length is 16 residues. DNA of the CDR3: TGTGCCAGCAGTTTAGGCCCAGCGAGCTCTGGAAACACCATGTATTTT. As protein: CASSLGPASSGNTMYF.

This clonotype was seen many times. The rearrangement links TRBV6-1 to TRBJ2-7, with D hard to call. The CDR3 has 15 residues. Germline CDR1 reads MNHNS; CDR2 reads SASEGT. The germline V and J ends were trimmed by 0 bases and 3 bases, with 12 bases remaining between them. In DNA form, the CDR3 reads TGTGCCAGCAGTGAAGCGCTGGGCGGCCACTACGAGCAGTACTTC. It specifies CASSEALGGHYEQYF.

The rearrangement links TRBV4-3 to TRBJ2-7; 9 nucleotides line up with TRBD1. Germline trimming cut 4 bases from V and 3 bases from J; bases unmatched to any gene: 10. The CDR3 consists of 16 residues. Germline V gene lookup returns CDR1 LGHNA and CDR2 YSLEER. CDR3 protein: CASSPAPGQGDYEQYF. CDR3 nucleotide sequence: TGCGCCAGCAGCCCGGCGCCGGGACAGGGAGACTACGAGCAGTACTTC.

The sample holds many counts of this clonotype. The chain is built from TRBV30 and TRBJ2-3; D remains unclear. This CDR3 region has 13 residues. Germline V lookup: CDR1 GTSNPN, CDR2 SVGIG (reference sequence). V was clipped by 4 bases and J by 0 bases, with 8 bases between them. As DNA, the CDR3 is TGTGCCTGGATCCCTTTAAGCACAGATACGCAGTATTTT. Encoded protein: CAWIPLSTDTQYF.

The rearrangement joins TRBV12-3 or TRBV12-4 to TRBJ2-7, with a tentative D call TRBD2 (5 bases). The CDR3 runs to 14 residues. The CDR3 DNA follows: TGTGCCAGCAGTTTAAACGGGGAAGGTCTCGAGCGGTACGTC. Residues: CASSLNGEGLERYV.

This clonotype was seen at least ten times. The rearrangement uses TRBV5-1 and TRBJ1-2; tentative D call: TRBD1 (5 bases). The V gene's germline CDR1 is SGHRS and CDR2 YFSETQ. V gave up 4 bases and J gave up 4 bases, with 14 bases separating them. The CDR3 loop spans 14 amino acids. For the CDR3, the DNA is TGCGCCAGCAGCGTAGACAGTGGGGGCTATGGCTACACCTTC. Translated: CASSVDSGGYGYTF.